A selection of T cell receptor beta chains follows, all from one sample in a study of blood T cell repertoires in COVID-19. Assay: immunoSEQ multiplex PCR; the TCRdb copy retains only in-frame clones and omits some. The data contain about 300,000 clones, 85% to 90% of them seen just once; the ten biggest clones take up 1.3%. Sequenced sample: peripheral blood. Receptor source: an older man with acute or convalescent COVID-19. The CDR3 runs from the conserved cysteine through the conserved F or W. The D gene is left open where the match is weak. The listing skips clone size in some rows; elsewhere it reads once, few, many or a size class.

>TRBD2|15|.|TRBJ2-5|TRBV7-2
TGTGCCAGCAGCTTACTAGCGGGAGATGATGAGACCCAGTACTTC
CASSLLAGDDETQYF
>TRBD1|14|.|TRBJ1-1|TRBV18
TGTGCCAGCTCCCTAACGACAGGGGGCACTGAAGCTTTCTTT
CASSLTTGGTEAFF
>.|16|.|TRBJ1-5|TRBV7-8
TGTGCCAGCAGCTTAGGGGCCGAAAGGTTGCCTCAGCCCCAGCATTTT
CASSLGAERLPQPQHF
>.|15|.|TRBJ2-2|TRBV2
TGTGCCAGCAAGTTCGAGGAGATCAACACCGGGGAGCTGTTTTTT
CASKFEEINTGELFF
>TRBD2|15|.|TRBJ2-7|TRBV14
TGTGCCAGCAGCCCCCGGCGGGGGGATATTGACGAGCAGTACTTC
CASSPRRGDIDEQYF
>.|13|few|TRBJ2-7|TRBV9
TGTGCCAGCAGCGTACCACTTACCTACGAGCAGTACTTC
CASSVPLTYEQYF
>TRBD2|13|.|TRBJ2-1|TRBV9
TGTGCCAGCAGCGTGGGAGCGGGAGTCAAGCAGTTCTTC
CASSVGAGVKQFF
>.|14|.|TRBJ2-7|TRBV3-1/TRBV3-2
TGTGCCAGCAGCCAAGTTGGGAGGACCTACGAGCAGTACTTC
CASSQVGRTYEQYF
>.|20|.|TRBJ2-6|TRBV27
TGTGCCAGCAGTTTAGGGCCCCCGAGACAAGGGGGCTCTGGGGCCAACGTCCTGACTTTC
CASSLGPPRQGGSGANVLTF
>.|12|.|TRBJ2-7|TRBV3-1/TRBV3-2
TGTGCCAGCAGCCAGTCGTGGAGCGAGCAGTACTTC
CASSQSWSEQYF
>TRBD2|14|.|TRBJ2-5|TRBV24-1
TGTGCCACCGGAGGACGGGGGGGCGGAGAGACCCAGTACTTC
CATGGRGGGETQYF
>.|15|.|TRBJ1-6|TRBV5-5
TGTGCCAGCAGCACCACAGGGTTCCAGGATTCACCCCTCCACTTT
CASSTTGFQDSPLHF
>.|17|.|TRBJ2-3|TRBV9
TGTGCCAGCAGCGTAGGATTCGGGGGAGTAAACACAGATACGCAGTATTTT
CASSVGFGGVNTDTQYF
>TRBD1|15|few|TRBJ2-7|TRBV5-4
TGTGCCAGCAGCTTGGGGACAGGGGTCACCTACGAGCAGTACTTC
CASSLGTGVTYEQYF
>.|14|few|TRBJ2-5|TRBV4-1
TGCGCCAGCAGCCAAGCGGACTCCCCACCGACCCAGTACTTC
CASSQADSPPTQYF
>TRBD2|19|.|TRBJ2-7|TRBV28
TGTGCCAGCAGTTTGGGCAGGGGGCTCGCTAGCGGGAGGTCGGGAGAGCAGTACTTC
CASSLGRGLASGRSGEQYF
>TRBD1|15|.|TRBJ1-4|TRBV5-6
TGTGCCAGCAGCTTATTGACAGGGGACGATGAAAAACTGTTTTTT
CASSLLTGDDEKLFF
>.|17|once|TRBJ1-6|TRBV4-2
TGTGCCAGCAGCCAAGATCCCACAGCAGGCCGTGGGTCACCCCTCCACTTT
CASSQDPTAGRGSPLHF
>.|13|once|TRBJ1-6|TRBV11-2
TGTGCCAGCAGCTTATTTGGACAATCACCCCTCCACTTT
CASSLFGQSPLHF
>TRBD2|16|.|TRBJ2-1|TRBV7-9
TGTGCCAGCAGCTCACCCGAGCGGGAGGGCTACAATGAGCAGTTCTTC
CASSSPEREGYNEQFF
>TRBD1|14|.|TRBJ1-4|TRBV19
TGTGCCAGTAGTCGTGCAGGGGGAAATGAAAAACTGTTTTTT
CASSRAGGNEKLFF
>.|14|.|TRBJ2-3|TRBV5-1
TGCGCCAGCAGCTTGGAGAGGAGCACAGATACGCAGTATTTT
CASSLERSTDTQYF
>.|16|.|TRBJ1-3|TRBV7-2
TGTGCCAGCAGCTTGCAGGGGTCAGGTAGTGGAAACACCATATATTTT
CASSLQGSGSGNTIYF
>.|14|once|TRBJ2-5|TRBV15
TGTGCCACCAGCAGAGTGGGGGGGGCCGAGACCCAGTACTTC
CATSRVGGAETQYF
>.|14|.|TRBJ1-5|TRBV2
TGTGCCAGCAGACAACACATGTACAATCAGCCCCAGCATTTT
CASRQHMYNQPQHF
>TRBD2|15|.|TRBJ2-2|TRBV14
TGTGCCAGCAGCCAAGTTCCAGCGGGGACCGGGGAGCTGTTTTTT
CASSQVPAGTGELFF
>TRBD2|18|.|TRBJ2-2|TRBV4-3
TGCGCCAGCAGCCACCAACTAGCGGGGGGGGTCAACACCGGGGAGCTGTTTTTT
CASSHQLAGGVNTGELFF
>.|13|.|TRBJ1-1|TRBV6-5
TGTGCCAGCAGTTACTCGATTCAGGGGGAAGCTTTCTTT
CASSYSIQGEAFF
>.|16|.|TRBJ2-7|TRBV15
TGTGCCACCAGCAGAGATCCAACAGGGCATCCCTACGAGCAGTACTTC
CATSRDPTGHPYEQYF
>.|15|.|TRBJ2-5|TRBV4-1
TGCGCCAGCAGCCAAGTCAGGGCCATCCAAGAGACCCAGTACTTC
CASSQVRAIQETQYF
>TRBD1|14|.|TRBJ1-6|TRBV19
TGTGCCAGTAGTACAACAGGGGGTAATTCACCCCTCCACTTT
CASSTTGGNSPLHF
>TRBD2|15|.|TRBJ2-7|TRBV20-1
TGCAGTGCTAGTGCTCGGACTAGCGGAGCCTACGAGCAGTACTTC
CSASARTSGAYEQYF
>TRBD2|16|.|TRBJ2-1|TRBV6-5
TGTGCCAGCAGTTACTTGGGACTAGCGGGAGATAATGAGCAGTTCTTC
CASSYLGLAGDNEQFF
>.|15|.|TRBJ1-5|TRBV19
TGTGCCAGTAGGCCGGGAGAGGGCAGCAATCAGCCCCAGCATTTT
CASRPGEGSNQPQHF
>.|14|.|TRBJ1-2|TRBV7-2
TGTGCCAGCAGCCTAGGCGGGATAAACTATGGCTACACCTTC
CASSLGGINYGYTF
>.|13|few|TRBJ1-1|TRBV30
TGTGCCTGGAATAAAAGGGGAAACACTGAAGCTTTCTTT
CAWNKRGNTEAFF
>.|13|.|TRBJ2-7|TRBV7-8
TGTGCCAGCAGGCATTCAGGGTTGGGCGAGCAGTACTTC
CASRHSGLGEQYF
>.|14|once|TRBJ1-2|TRBV6-2/TRBV6-3
TGTGCCAGCAGTTACCAACCCGACGGGGAAGGCTACACCTTC
CASSYQPDGEGYTF
>TRBD1|15|.|TRBJ1-1|TRBV6-5
TGTGCCAGCAGGGGGACAGGGGGCGGAAAGACTGAAGCTTTCTTT
CASRGTGGGKTEAFF
>TRBD2|16|once|TRBJ2-7|TRBV3-1/TRBV3-2
TGTGCCAGCAGCCGCCAGGGACTAGCGGGACTCTACGAGCAGTACTTC
CASSRQGLAGLYEQYF
>TRBD1|15|.|TRBJ1-1|TRBV4-2
TGTGCCAGCAGCCAAGCCGGGACAGGGGACACTGAAGCTTTCTTT
CASSQAGTGDTEAFF
>.|14|once|TRBJ1-1|TRBV2
TGTGCCAGCAGTGAAGATTTCCCAAACACTGAAGCTTTCTTT
CASSEDFPNTEAFF
>.|16|.|TRBJ2-2|TRBV10-3
TGTGCCATCGGGACAACTTCCGGGACAAACACCGGGGAGCTGTTTTTT
CAIGTTSGTNTGELFF
>.|11|.|TRBJ2-5|TRBV20-1
TGCAGTGCTTACTACCAAGAGACCCAGTACTTC
CSAYYQETQYF
>TRBD1|15|.|TRBJ1-2|TRBV28
TGTGCCAGCAGTCCACCGCAGGGGGCGGTCGATGGCTACACCTTC
CASSPPQGAVDGYTF
>.|12|.|TRBJ2-3|TRBV9
TGTGCCAGCAGCGGGACAGATTATACGCAGTATTTT
CASSGTDYTQYF
>.|13|.|TRBJ1-6|TRBV5-5
TGTGCCAGCAGCCTTGAGCCGGTGCCACCCCTCCACTTT
CASSLEPVPPLHF
>TRBD1|14|.|TRBJ2-7|TRBV11-3
TGTGCCAGCAGTCCGACAGGGATGTACCACGAGCAGTACTTC
CASSPTGMYHEQYF
>.|15|.|TRBJ2-1|TRBV10-1
TGCGCCAGCAGGTCCTTGGCCATGGGGGCGAATGAGCAGTTCTTC
CASRSLAMGANEQFF
>TRBD1|15|.|TRBJ2-6|TRBV19
TGTGCCAGTAGAGGACAGGGGGCCGGGGCCAACGTCCTGACTTTC
CASRGQGAGANVLTF
>.|15|few|TRBJ1-3|TRBV9
TGTGCCAGCAGCGTAGAGGGACAAAGAGGAAACACCATATATTTT
CASSVEGQRGNTIYF
>TRBD2|11|.|TRBJ2-7|TRBV20-1
TGCGCCGGGCGGGGGACCTACGAGCAGTACTTC
CAGRGTYEQYF
>TRBD1|14|.|TRBJ1-5|TRBV28
TGTGCCAGCATCATTGGACAGGGAGGCCAGCCCCAGCATTTT
CASIIGQGGQPQHF